The rows below give T cell receptor beta chains drawn from one sample of a study of blood T cell repertoires in COVID-19. Sequencing was performed with immunoSEQ multiplex PCR; in TCRdb, only in-frame clones are kept and a portion is missing. The sample shows roughly 15,000 clones, roughly 70% of them seen only once. What was sequenced was peripheral blood. The receptors here all came from a man aged 55-75 years with acute or convalescent COVID-19. CDR3s include the opening cysteine and the closing phenylalanine or tryptophan. Each record gives: D gene, V gene, clone size, J gene, CDR3 protein, CDR3 DNA. A D gene is named only where the DNA matches it firmly. A row's size may be missing; if present it is once, few, many or a size class.

D: NA
V: TRBV6-5
size: NA
J: TRBJ2-3
CDR3: CASRPGLKKDTQYF
DNA: TGTGCCAGCAGGCCGGGACTGAAGAAAGATACGCAGTATTTT

D: NA
V: TRBV3-1/TRBV3-2
size: once
J: TRBJ1-3
CDR3: CASSHPQGKGNTIYF
DNA: TGTGCCAGCAGCCACCCTCAGGGAAAGGGAAACACCATATATTTT

D: NA
V: TRBV18
size: NA
J: TRBJ2-7
CDR3: CASSPTGLTYEQYF
DNA: TGTGCCAGCTCACCAACAGGGCTAACCTACGAGCAGTACTTC

D: TRBD1
V: TRBV19
size: once
J: TRBJ2-3
CDR3: CASSETGDITDTQYF
DNA: TGTGCCAGTAGTGAAACAGGGGATATCACAGATACGCAGTATTTT

D: NA
V: TRBV7-9
size: NA
J: TRBJ1-2
CDR3: CASSPSNSHPNYGYTF
DNA: TGTGCCAGCAGTCCTTCTAACAGTCATCCTAACTATGGCTACACCTTC

D: NA
V: TRBV5-1
size: once
J: TRBJ1-1
CDR3: CASSLDRGQTEAFF
DNA: TGCGCCAGCAGCCTAGACCGGGGTCAGACTGAAGCTTTCTTT

D: NA
V: TRBV5-6
size: NA
J: TRBJ1-4
CDR3: CASSFGTTNEKLFF
DNA: TGTGCCAGCAGCTTCGGGACAACTAATGAAAAACTGTTTTTT

D: NA
V: TRBV5-5
size: NA
J: TRBJ2-2
CDR3: CASSYGNTGELFF
DNA: TGTGCCAGCAGCTACGGGAACACCGGGGAGCTGTTTTTT

D: NA
V: TRBV6-6
size: NA
J: TRBJ1-2
CDR3: CASSTTQRDYGYTF
DNA: TGTGCCAGCAGTACGACCCAACGGGACTATGGCTACACCTTC

D: TRBD1
V: TRBV7-2
size: NA
J: TRBJ1-4
CDR3: CASSRGQGNEKLFF
DNA: TGTGCCAGCAGCCGGGGACAGGGGAATGAAAAACTGTTTTTT